What follows is one T cell receptor (beta chain) and its context. Clones were sequenced by immunoSEQ multiplex PCR, and TCRdb holds only the in-frame ones, with some missing. The repertoire holds about 300,000 clones, with approximately 83% as singletons. CDR1 SGHRS and CDR2 YFSETQ come from the germline V gene. V lost 4 bases to trimming and J lost 7 bases, with 11 bases between them. The CDR3 sequence is 13 residues long. The data stem from a study of blood T cell repertoires in COVID-19. The chain uses TRBV5-1 and TRBJ2-2; TRBD2 might be the D (6 bases). Material for sequencing was PBMCs or T cells enriched from blood (not recorded which). This TCR derives from a young man who had recovered from COVID-19. The CDR3 sequence is CASSPMGGGELFF. The CDR3 DNA follows: TGCGCCAGCAGCCCCATGGGAGGCGGGGAGCTGTTTTTT.